These T cell receptor beta chains were read from a single sample in a study of graft-versus-host responses after intestinal transplantation. Repertoires were generated with immunoSEQ multiplex PCR, while TCRdb's copy carries only in-frame clones and drops some. The sample includes about 92,000 clones, 90% to 95% of them seen just once. No antigens are known for them. Sequenced material: unstimulated CD8+ T cells sorted from spleen or lymph node cells, taken before intestinal transplant. The origin of the receptors is a human donor who received an intestinal transplant. The CDR3 runs from the conserved cysteine through the conserved F or W. The D gene is left open where the match is weak. The size of a clone is reported for some rows only, either as once, few or many, or as a class for expanded clones.

abundance: once
v_gene: TRBV27
d_gene: TRBD1
j_gene: TRBJ2-2
CDR3nt: TGTGCCAGCACAGGGGGTCGGAACACCGGGGAGCTGTTTTTT
CDR3aa: CASTGGRNTGELFF

abundance: .
v_gene: TRBV27
d_gene: .
j_gene: TRBJ2-4
CDR3nt: TGTGCCAGCCCAGCCGGTGACATTCAGTACTTC
CDR3aa: CASPAGDIQYF

abundance: .
v_gene: TRBV30
d_gene: TRBD1
j_gene: TRBJ2-5
CDR3nt: TGTGCCTGCCCCACGGGGACAGGGCCCAAGACCCAGTACTTC
CDR3aa: CACPTGTGPKTQYF

abundance: .
v_gene: TRBV10-1
d_gene: TRBD2
j_gene: TRBJ2-3
CDR3nt: TGCGCCAGCAGTGAGTCGACAAGGTTTAGCGGGATGACAGATACGCAGTATTTT
CDR3aa: CASSESTRFSGMTDTQYF

abundance: .
v_gene: TRBV19
d_gene: TRBD2
j_gene: TRBJ2-7
CDR3nt: TGTGCCAGTAGTTCCTCTAGCGGTTACGAGCAGTACTTC
CDR3aa: CASSSSSGYEQYF

abundance: .
v_gene: TRBV5-1
d_gene: .
j_gene: TRBJ2-2
CDR3nt: TGCGCCAGCAGCTTGGAGGTCGCGAACACCGGGGAGCTGTTTTTT
CDR3aa: CASSLEVANTGELFF

abundance: .
v_gene: TRBV21-1
d_gene: .
j_gene: TRBJ2-3
CDR3nt: TGTGCCAGCAAGGGGGGGACTAGTCCAGATACGCAGTATTTT
CDR3aa: CASKGGTSPDTQYF

abundance: few
v_gene: TRBV27
d_gene: TRBD1
j_gene: TRBJ1-1
CDR3nt: TGTGCCAGCAGTAAACAGGGGGCGGCTGAAGCTTTCTTT
CDR3aa: CASSKQGAAEAFF

abundance: .
v_gene: TRBV28
d_gene: TRBD1
j_gene: TRBJ2-5
CDR3nt: TGTGCCGGCAGTTTCGCCGGGACAGCTCAAGAGACCCAGTACTTC
CDR3aa: CAGSFAGTAQETQYF

abundance: .
v_gene: TRBV7-9
d_gene: .
j_gene: TRBJ2-3
CDR3nt: TGTGCCAGCAGCCTACCAGGGGATACGCAGTATTTT
CDR3aa: CASSLPGDTQYF

abundance: .
v_gene: TRBV7-2
d_gene: .
j_gene: TRBJ2-7
CDR3nt: TGTGCCAGCAGCCCAACACCTTCCTACGAGCAGTACTTC
CDR3aa: CASSPTPSYEQYF

abundance: .
v_gene: TRBV10-1
d_gene: .
j_gene: TRBJ1-2
CDR3nt: TGCGCCGAAAAGGCGGGACCCCTCCACCGTTCTAGGCATGGCTACACCTTC
CDR3aa: CAEKAGPLHRSRHGYTF

abundance: .
v_gene: TRBV5-1
d_gene: TRBD2
j_gene: TRBJ2-7
CDR3nt: TGCGCCAGCAGCTGGGGGACTAGCGGCACCTACGAGCAGTACTTC
CDR3aa: CASSWGTSGTYEQYF

abundance: .
v_gene: TRBV6-5
d_gene: .
j_gene: TRBJ1-3
CDR3nt: TGTGCCACCCGTCCACTGAACTCTGGAAACACCATATATTTT
CDR3aa: CATRPLNSGNTIYF

abundance: .
v_gene: TRBV7-9
d_gene: .
j_gene: TRBJ2-3
CDR3nt: TGTGCCAGCAGCCCGGAAGGCCCGACGCAGTATTTT
CDR3aa: CASSPEGPTQYF

abundance: .
v_gene: TRBV27
d_gene: .
j_gene: TRBJ2-1
CDR3nt: TGTGCCAGCAGTTTCCGCGGGGTAACATCCCGCTACAATGAGCAGTTCTTC
CDR3aa: CASSFRGVTSRYNEQFF

abundance: .
v_gene: TRBV14
d_gene: TRBD2
j_gene: TRBJ2-1
CDR3nt: TGTGCCAGCAGCCAAGTCGGGGGGGTCCCTCATGAGCAGTTCTTC
CDR3aa: CASSQVGGVPHEQFF

abundance: .
v_gene: TRBV9
d_gene: TRBD2
j_gene: TRBJ2-3
CDR3nt: TGTGCCAGCAGCCCAGAGACTAGCGGGAGGCCCAGGGATACGCAGTATTTT
CDR3aa: CASSPETSGRPRDTQYF

abundance: .
v_gene: TRBV5-6
d_gene: .
j_gene: TRBJ1-1
CDR3nt: TGTGCCAGCAGCTTGGGACGGGCCTATCTTCCCGCTTTCTTT
CDR3aa: CASSLGRAYLPAFF

abundance: .
v_gene: TRBV6-5
d_gene: TRBD2
j_gene: TRBJ2-1
CDR3nt: TGTGCCAGCAGTTACTCGCGGGGGGGCAATGAGCAGTTCTTC
CDR3aa: CASSYSRGGNEQFF

abundance: .
v_gene: TRBV5-1
d_gene: TRBD1
j_gene: TRBJ2-7
CDR3nt: TGCGCCAGCAGCTTGGACAGGGGGCGTCTCTACGAGCAGTACTTC
CDR3aa: CASSLDRGRLYEQYF